This section outlines one T cell receptor beta chain sequence together with its context. Its antigen is not identified. This sample was included in a study of T-cell memory formation after mild COVID-19. MiXCR was run by TCRdb on the 5' RACE reads, yielding one entry per CDR3 protein. The sample has tens of thousands of distinct CDR3 sequences; roughly a sixth are singletons. Study-level results: CD4+ clones that contracted lay mainly in CM and EM; CD8+ ones lay in EMRA.

The ends were cut back, 5 bases at V and 7 bases at J, with 14 bases in the middle. The CDR3 loop spans 13 amino acids. The source is an adult woman who had mild COVID-19 (a few samples of this study predate the infection). Cell type and time point are not known. The chain links TRBV12-3 or TRBV12-4 to TRBJ1-1; D gene ambiguous. The source material was PBMCs or a T cell subset sorted from them (not recorded which). The CDR3 region has the DNA TGTGCCAGCAGTAGTGCGGGTGGAAGTGAAGCTTTCTTT. Translation gives CASSSAGGSEAFF.